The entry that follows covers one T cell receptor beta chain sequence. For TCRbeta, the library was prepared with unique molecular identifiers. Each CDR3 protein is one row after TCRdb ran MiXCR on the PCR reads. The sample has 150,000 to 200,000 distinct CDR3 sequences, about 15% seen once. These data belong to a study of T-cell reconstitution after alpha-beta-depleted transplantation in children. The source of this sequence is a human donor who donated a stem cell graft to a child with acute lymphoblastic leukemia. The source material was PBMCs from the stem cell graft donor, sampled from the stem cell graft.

The CDR3 DNA is TGTGCCAGTAGTATAGGGAGAGCGGGAGGATACTCTGGGGCCAACGTCCTGACTTTC. This gives the protein CASSIGRAGGYSGANVLTF. The chain couples TRBV19 to TRBJ2-6; 9 positions agree with TRBD2. V lost 1 base and J lost 0; bases outside the gene matches: 7. The V gene's germline CDR1 is LNHDA and CDR2 SQIVND (reference sequence). This CDR3 region has 19 residues.